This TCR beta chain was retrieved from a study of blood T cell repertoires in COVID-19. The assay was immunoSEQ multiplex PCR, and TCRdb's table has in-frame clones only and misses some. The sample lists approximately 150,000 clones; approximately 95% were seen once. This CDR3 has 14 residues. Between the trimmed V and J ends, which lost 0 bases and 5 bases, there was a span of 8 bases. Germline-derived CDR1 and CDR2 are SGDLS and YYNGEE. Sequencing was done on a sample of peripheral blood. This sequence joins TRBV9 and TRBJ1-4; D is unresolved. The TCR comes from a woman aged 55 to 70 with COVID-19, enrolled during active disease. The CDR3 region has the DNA TGTGCCAGCAGCGTAGCTCCGGAGAATGAAAAACTGTTTTTT. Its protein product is CASSVAPENEKLFF.